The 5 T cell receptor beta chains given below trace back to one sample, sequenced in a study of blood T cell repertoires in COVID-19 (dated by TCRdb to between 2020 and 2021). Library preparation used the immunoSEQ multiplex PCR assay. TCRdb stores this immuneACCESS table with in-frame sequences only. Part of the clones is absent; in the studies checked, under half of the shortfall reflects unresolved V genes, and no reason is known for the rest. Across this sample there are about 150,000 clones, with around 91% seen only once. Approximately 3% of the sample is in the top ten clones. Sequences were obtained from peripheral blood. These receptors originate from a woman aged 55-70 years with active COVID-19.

CDR3 residues: CASSPHRGGKSYEQYF. Here the CDR3 DNA reads TGTGCCAGCAGCCCCCACAGGGGCGGGAAGTCCTACGAGCAGTACTTC. V is TRBV11-2 and J is TRBJ2-7; D might be TRBD1 (7 bases). The CDR3 is 16 amino acids. Between the trimmed V and J ends, which lost 5 bases and 1 base, there was a span of 18 bases. Germline CDR1 and CDR2: SGHAT and FQNNGV.

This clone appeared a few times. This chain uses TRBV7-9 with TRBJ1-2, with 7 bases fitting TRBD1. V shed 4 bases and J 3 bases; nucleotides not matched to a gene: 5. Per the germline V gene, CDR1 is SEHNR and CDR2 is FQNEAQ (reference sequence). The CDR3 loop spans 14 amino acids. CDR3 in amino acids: CASSYNRGDYGYTF. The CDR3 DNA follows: TGTGCCAGCAGCTACAACAGGGGAGACTATGGCTACACCTTC. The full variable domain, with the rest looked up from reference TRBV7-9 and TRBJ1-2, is DTGVSQNPRHKITKRGQNVTFRCDPISEHNRLYWYRQTLGQGPEFLTYFQNEAQLEKSRLLSDRFSAERPKGSFSTLEIQRTEQGDSAMYLCASSYNRGDYGYTFGSGTRLTVV.

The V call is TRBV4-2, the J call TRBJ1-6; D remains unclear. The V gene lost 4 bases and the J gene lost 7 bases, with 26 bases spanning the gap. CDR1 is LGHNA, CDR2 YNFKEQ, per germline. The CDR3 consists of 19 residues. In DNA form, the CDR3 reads TGTGCCAGCAGCCGGGAGGTACTAACCACGCGACTTTCAAATTCACCCCTCCACTTT. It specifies CASSREVLTTRLSNSPLHF.

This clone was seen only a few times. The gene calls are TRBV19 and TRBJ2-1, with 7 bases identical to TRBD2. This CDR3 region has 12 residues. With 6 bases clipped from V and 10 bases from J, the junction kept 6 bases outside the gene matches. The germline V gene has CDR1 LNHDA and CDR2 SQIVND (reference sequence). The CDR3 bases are TGTGCCAGTAGCAGGGACTACGGAGAGCAGTTCTTC. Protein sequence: CASSRDYGEQFF.

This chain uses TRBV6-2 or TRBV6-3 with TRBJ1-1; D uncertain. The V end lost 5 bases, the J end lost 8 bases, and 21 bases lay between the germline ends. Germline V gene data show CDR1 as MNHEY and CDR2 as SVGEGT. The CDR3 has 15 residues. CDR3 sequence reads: CASSPSVAPALEAFF. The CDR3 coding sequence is TGTGCCAGCAGTCCCTCGGTAGCGCCAGCGCTGGAAGCTTTCTTT.